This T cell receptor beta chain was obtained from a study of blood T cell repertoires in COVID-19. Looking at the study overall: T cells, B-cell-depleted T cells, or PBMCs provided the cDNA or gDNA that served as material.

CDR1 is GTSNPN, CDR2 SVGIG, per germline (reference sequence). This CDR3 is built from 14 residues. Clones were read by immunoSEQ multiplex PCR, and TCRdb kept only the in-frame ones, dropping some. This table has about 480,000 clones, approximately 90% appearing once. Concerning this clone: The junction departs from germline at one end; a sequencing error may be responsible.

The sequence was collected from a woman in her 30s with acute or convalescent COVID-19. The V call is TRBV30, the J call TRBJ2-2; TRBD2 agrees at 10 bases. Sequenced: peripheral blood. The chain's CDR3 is CAWRVLAGAGELFF. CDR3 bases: TGTGCCTGGCGTGTGCTAGCGGGGGCTGGGGAGCTGTTTTTT.